A selection of T cell receptor beta chains follows, all from one sample in a study of graft-versus-host responses after intestinal transplantation. No antigens are known for them. Produced via immunoSEQ multiplex PCR; TCRdb's table is partial and in-frame only. This sample carries roughly 93,000 clones, just under 95% of them seen once, and the ten largest clones take about 0.5%. Sample: unstimulated CD8+ T cells sorted from spleen or lymph node cells, taken before intestinal transplant. The source of these receptors is a human donor who received an intestinal transplant. Both conserved end residues are part of each CDR3. Each record gives: J gene, V gene, D gene, clone size, CDR3 protein, CDR3 DNA. D genes are given only for firm matches. The size field is filled for only some rows; it gives once, few, many or a size class.

>TRBJ2-5|TRBV27|.|.
CASSLGHLETQYF
TGTGCCAGCAGTTTAGGGCATCTAGAGACCCAGTACTTC
>TRBJ2-7|TRBV11-2|.|.
CASSFGSSYEQYF
TGTGCCAGCAGCTTTGGCTCTTCCTACGAGCAGTACTTC
>TRBJ2-1|TRBV18|.|.
CASSHRQDPYNEQFF
TGTGCCAGCTCACATAGACAGGACCCCTACAATGAGCAGTTCTTC
>TRBJ1-1|TRBV5-4|TRBD1|.
CASSDGQGGTEAFF
TGTGCCAGCAGCGATGGACAGGGTGGAACTGAAGCTTTCTTT
>TRBJ2-3|TRBV6-4|.|.
CASSDSSNTDTQYF
TGTGCCAGCAGTGACTCGTCTAACACAGATACGCAGTATTTT
>TRBJ1-2|TRBV5-3|.|.
CARSLVVKWAILTNYGYTF
TGTGCCAGAAGCTTGGTAGTTAAGTGGGCAATCCTAACTAACTATGGCTACACCTTC
>TRBJ1-1|TRBV13|.|few
CASSFVSTEAFF
TGTGCCAGCAGCTTCGTCAGCACTGAAGCTTTCTTT
>TRBJ1-5|TRBV9|.|.
CASSAGGRNQPQHF
TGTGCCAGCAGCGCGGGCGGGCGCAATCAGCCCCAGCATTTT
>TRBJ2-1|TRBV6-1|TRBD1|.
CASSVDREADNEQFF
TGTGCCAGCAGCGTGGACAGGGAAGCCGACAATGAGCAGTTCTTC
>TRBJ2-1|TRBV2|TRBD2|.
CASRRLAGHNEQFF
TGTGCCAGCAGGCGACTAGCGGGACACAATGAGCAGTTCTTC
>TRBJ1-2|TRBV4-1|.|.
CASSQDVGQFYGYTF
TGCGCCAGCAGCCAAGATGTCGGACAGTTCTATGGCTACACCTTC
>TRBJ2-3|TRBV12-5|.|.
CASGLVGLTDTQYF
TGTGCTAGTGGTTTGGTGGGCCTTACAGATACGCAGTATTTT